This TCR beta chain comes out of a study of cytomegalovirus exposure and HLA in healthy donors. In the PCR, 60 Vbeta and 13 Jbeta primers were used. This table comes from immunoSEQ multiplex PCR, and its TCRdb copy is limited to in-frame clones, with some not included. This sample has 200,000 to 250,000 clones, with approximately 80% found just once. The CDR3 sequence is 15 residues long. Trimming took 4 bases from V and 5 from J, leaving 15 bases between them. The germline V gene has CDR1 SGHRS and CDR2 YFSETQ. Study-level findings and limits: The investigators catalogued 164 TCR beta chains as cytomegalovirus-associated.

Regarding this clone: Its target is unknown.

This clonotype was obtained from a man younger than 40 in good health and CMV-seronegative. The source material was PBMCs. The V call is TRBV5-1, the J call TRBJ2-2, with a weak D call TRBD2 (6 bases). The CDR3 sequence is CASSLVRGPTGELFF. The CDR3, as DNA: TGCGCCAGCAGCCTGGTGCGGGGACCAACCGGGGAGCTGTTTTTT.